The present T cell receptor (beta chain) was sequenced within a study of shared clonotypes between healthy human individuals. Study results and limitations: The expectation was that sequencing depth would affect clonotype sharing among donors. Across a few donors, naive CD4 shared about 5%, naive CD8 around 3.5%, memory CD4 about 2.4%, memory CD8 more than 0.35%.

This CDR3 has 19 residues. CDR1 and CDR2 from the germline V gene are MDHEN and SYDVKM. V shed 4 bases and J shed 1 base, with 23 bases lying between them. Assay runs were performed at deep level. The assay was immunoSEQ multiplex PCR, and TCRdb's table has in-frame clones only and misses some. The sample shows 2 million to 2.5 million clones, approximately 94% of them seen only once. The study separated CD4+ cells into CD45RA+ naive and CD45RA-negative memory subsets. A word on this clone: What it binds is unknown.

The source material was naive CD4+ T cells sorted from blood. Subset reported: CD45RA+ positively selected. The receptor was isolated from a man younger than 35 in good health. The rearrangement uses TRBV28 and TRBJ2-1; unclear D gene. CDR3: CASSSPKKPAVRSYNEQFF. The CDR3, as DNA: TGTGCCAGCAGTTCCCCCAAGAAGCCCGCGGTTAGGTCCTACAATGAGCAGTTCTTC.